This T cell receptor (beta chain) was observed in a study of blood T cell repertoires in COVID-19. Background on the study: The cDNA or gDNA used as material had been derived from T cells, B-cell-depleted T cells, or PBMCs.

Germline V gene lookup returns CDR1 SGHNT and CDR2 YYREEE (reference sequence). V was pared by 3 bases and J by 7 bases, with 20 bases between. CDR3 length: 17 amino acids. Seattle researchers signed up patients amid active infection and tracked them longitudinally. Study processing details: Nucleated cell number was recorded as an estimate derived from reference gene primer amplification. This table comes from immunoSEQ multiplex PCR, and its TCRdb copy is limited to in-frame clones, with some not included. V and J calls plus clone size are reproduced from that table; the DNA served to infer D and trimming. The sample shows approximately 99,000 clones, around nine tenths of them seen only once. By its share, this clone is medium-sized.

The source of this sequence is a man aged 45-65 years with COVID-19, enrolled during active disease. The sequenced sample was peripheral blood. The J gene is TRBJ1-6, the V gene TRBV5-4; a possible D gene is TRBD1 (6 bases). The CDR3 nucleotides are TGTGCCAGCAGCTACGCCTCGGGGGGGGGCCGGAATTCACCCCTCCACTTT. Residues: CASSYASGGGRNSPLHF.